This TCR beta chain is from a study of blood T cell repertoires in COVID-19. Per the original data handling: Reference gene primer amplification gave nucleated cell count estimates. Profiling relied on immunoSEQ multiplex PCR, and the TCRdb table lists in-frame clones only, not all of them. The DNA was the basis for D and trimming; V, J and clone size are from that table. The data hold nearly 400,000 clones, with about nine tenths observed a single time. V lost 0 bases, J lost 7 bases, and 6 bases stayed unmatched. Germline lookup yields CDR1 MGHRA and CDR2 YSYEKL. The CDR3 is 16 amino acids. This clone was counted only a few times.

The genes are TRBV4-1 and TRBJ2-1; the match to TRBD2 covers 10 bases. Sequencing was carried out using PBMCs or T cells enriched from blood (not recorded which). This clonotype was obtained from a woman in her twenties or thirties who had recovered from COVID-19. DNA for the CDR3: TGCGCCAGCAGCCAAGAGTTAGCGGGAGGATTGAATGAGCAGTTCTTC. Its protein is CASSQELAGGLNEQFF.